This T cell receptor beta chain was recovered during a study of T cells expressing NK-cell markers. Background on the study: Cells sorted as CD3+CD56+NKG2C+, CD3+CD56+NKG2C- and CD3+CD56-NKG2C+ T cells supplied the TCR beta repertoires. Just one sequenced donor of eight was HCMV-seronegative, while seven were seropositive. Whole-study findings and limits: A few donors likewise had their CD3+CD56-NKG2C+ fraction led by these clonotypes.

TCRdb reanalyzed the 5' RACE reads, giving one entry per CDR3 protein sequence and no DNA. Its clone listing holds 500,000 to 600,000 distinct CDR3 sequences. For this clonotype: Its antigen remains unidentified.

Input material: blood T cells: a sorted CD56 or NKG2C T cell subset, CD4+ or CD8+ T cells, or bulk PBMC T cells (not recorded which). This TCR was recovered from a man aged 18-30 years in good health.

The CDR3 loop reads CASSIMGPPTDEQYF. The chain combines TRBV6-2 or TRBV6-3 with TRBJ2-7; TCRdb returns TRBD2, unconfirmable since there is no DNA. Germline V gene data show CDR1 as MNHEY and CDR2 as SVGEGT. There are 15 residues in the CDR3.